The T cell receptor (beta chain) described here comes from a study of cytomegalovirus exposure and HLA in healthy donors. Overall study: In an earlier analysis, around 100 million unique TCR beta sequences were found from about 190 million T cells. Study-wide findings and caveats: The classifier reportedly diagnosed cytomegalovirus status with high specificity and sensitivity. In a later analysis, V- and J-gene trimming of beta chains associated with a DCLRE1C missense variant, replicated independently.

PCR primers comprised 60 Vbeta and 13 Jbeta primers. In the study's own analysis: Among the unique TCR beta chains that a later analysis counted, about 81 million in all, 10 million to 11 million were shared. TCRdb's copy holds only in-frame clones and misses some; the assay was immunoSEQ multiplex PCR. V, J and clone size reflect that table, while D and trimming were determined from the DNA. This table holds approximately 110,000 clones, over 65% found once. This CDR3 is 13 amino acids long. Trimming took off 5 bases at V and 6 bases at J, with 14 bases between the two ends. In germline, CDR1 is MNHEY, CDR2 SVGAGI. A word on this clone: No antigen is known for it.

This receptor was identified in a woman between 18 and 29 years old in good health and CMV-seronegative. The rearrangement links TRBV6-5 to TRBJ2-7; D is possibly TRBD1 (5 bases). Material: PBMCs. As DNA, the CDR3 is TGTGCCAGCAGTAGGGTCCAGGGCCGCGAGCAGTACTTC. Translation: CASSRVQGREQYF.